A single sample gave rise to the 6 T cell receptor beta chains below, sequenced in a study of OX40 agonist ivuxolimab in advanced cancers. Receptor amplification or capture employed the immunoSEQ multiplex PCR assay. Here the immuneACCESS table is served through TCRdb, limited to in-frame sequences with V and J called. Missing clones are a known gap in these copies; in checked studies unresolved V genes cover under half, and the rest lacks a known reason. This sample lists more than 65,000 clones; around 89% were detected once. 0.8% to 1.3% of the sample belongs to the ten largest clones. The sequencing here drew on CD4+ or CD8+ T cells sorted from blood, taken in a trial of the OX40 agonist ivuxolimab. These receptors were taken from an adult with an advanced solid tumor such as melanoma, head and neck, liver or kidney cancer.

The rearrangement uses TRBV5-1 and TRBJ2-6; no clear D gene. CDR1 is SGHRS, CDR2 YFSETQ, per germline. The CDR3 length is 13 residues. Trimming stripped 5 bases from V and 2 bases from J, with 5 bases between. Here the CDR3 reads CASSFTGANVLTF. For the CDR3, the DNA is TGCGCCAGCAGTTTCACTGGGGCCAACGTCCTGACTTTC. Combining the CDR3 with reference TRBV5-1 and TRBJ2-6 gives the whole variable domain KAGVTQTPRYLIKTRGQQVTLSCSPISGHRSVSWYQQTPGQGLQFLFEYFSETQRNKGNFPGRFSGRQFSNSRSEMNVSTLELGDSALYLCASSFTGANVLTFGAGSRLTVL.

This chain links TRBV29-1 with TRBJ1-2, with a weak D call TRBD1 (5 bases). V lost 2 bases and J lost 6, with 19 bases in between. Germline V lookup: CDR1 SQVTM, CDR2 ANQGSEA. This CDR3 is built from 15 residues. CDR3 loop: CSVELVDRQRNGYTF. The CDR3 nucleotides read TGCAGCGTTGAATTAGTAGACAGACAGCGCAATGGCTACACCTTC.

V is TRBV15 and J is TRBJ2-7; 8 nucleotides line up with TRBD2. Germline CDR1 and CDR2: LNHNV and YYDKDF (reference sequence). The CDR3 is made up of 16 amino acids. Trimming at V came to 1 base and at J to 2 bases, leaving 7 bases not matched to a gene. CDR3 bases: TGTGCCACCAGCAGAGGCGGGGATAGCGGGACCTACGAGCAGTACTTC. This translates into CATSRGGDSGTYEQYF.

The rearrangement joins TRBV6-5 to TRBJ1-5; the match to TRBD1 covers 9 bases. CDR3 length: 14 residues. The trim removed 6 bases at V and 5 bases at J, leaving 5 bases unmatched. Germline loops: CDR1 MNHEY, CDR2 SVGAGI. The CDR3 DNA follows: TGTGCCAGCAGCGGCGGACAGGGGTATCAGCCCCAGCATTTT. Protein: CASSGGQGYQPQHF.

This clone was seen a few times. This sequence joins TRBV7-8 and TRBJ2-3; a weak D match, TRBD2 (5 bases). The CDR3 is 16 residues long. The germline gives CDR1 SGHVS, CDR2 FQNEAQ. Trimming stripped 3 bases from V and 1 base from J, with 14 bases between. CDR3 DNA: TGTGCCAGCAGCTTCTACACTAGTTCTGGCACAGATACGCAGTATTTT. Its protein product is CASSFYTSSGTDTQYF.

The genes are TRBV28 and TRBJ2-4; TRBD1 aligns across 10 bases. CDR3 length equals 18 residues. The V and J ends lost 3 bases and 1 base, in that order; junction bases with no gene match: 9. Germline CDR1 MDHEN, CDR2 SYDVKM. CDR3 loop: CASSLGATGGSAKNIQYF. The CDR3 DNA is TGTGCCAGCAGTTTGGGAGCGACAGGGGGCTCGGCCAAAAACATTCAGTACTTC.